The 2 T cell receptor beta chains below were found in one sample sequenced in a study of T-cell reconstitution after alpha-beta-depleted transplantation in children (dated by TCRdb to 2016 to 2017). The library was made by PCR. Sequencing was carried out with an Illumina HiSeq 2500. To normalize quantification of the TCRbeta repertoire, the TCR libraries were built with molecular barcoding that relied on unique molecular identifiers. The public reads were reprocessed in TCRdb via fastp at Q25 and MiXCR, keeping in-frame beta chains. Rows are unified per CDR3 protein, each entry keeping the most common DNA and genes. Present in this sample are roughly 500,000 distinct CDR3 sequences, roughly 10% of which were seen just once. The ten biggest clones cover 2% to 2.5% of the sample. The treatment or condition label on this specimen signifies: allogeneic hematopoietic cell transplantation with graft depleted of TCRalphabeta T cells and CD19 B cells.

Sequencing used PBMCs, obtained before TCRalphabeta/CD19-depleted stem cell transplant. Receptors were obtained from a child aged 2-15 years with inherited bone marrow failure, due to receive a stem cell transplant.

Worth noting for this clonotype: Since a much larger clone is just one base distant, this may be a read error. V and J are TRBV12-3 or TRBV12-4 and TRBJ1-2; D unresolved. V gave up 5 bases and J gave up 8 bases, with 9 bases separating them. This CDR3 comprises 11 residues. CDR3 bases: TGTGCCAGCAGTCACGGGGAGGGCTACACCTTC. Protein sequence: CASSHGEGYTF.

In its sample, this clonotype was seen many times. The chain uses TRBV6-2 or TRBV6-3 and TRBJ1-1; no definite D call. The CDR3 has 13 residues. Looked up from germline, CDR1 is MNHEY and CDR2 is SVGEGT. V lost 1 base to trimming and J lost 5 bases, with 8 bases between them. Here the CDR3 DNA reads TGTGCCAGCAGTTACTATGAGGGTACTGAAGCTTTCTTT. Translation: CASSYYEGTEAFF.